This T cell receptor beta chain was sequenced during a study of blood T cell repertoires in COVID-19. Per the original methods: Quantification of nucleated cells was approximated via reference gene primer amplification. Repertoires were generated with immunoSEQ multiplex PCR, while TCRdb's copy carries only in-frame clones and drops some. The V and J calls and clone size were taken over from that table, and D and trimming were inferred from the DNA. The sample lists about 220,000 clones, roughly 85% occurring once. Ages ranged from roughly 18 to 100 years, with residence in under 25 US areas. This CDR3 has 17 residues. Germline V lookup: CDR1 LNHDA, CDR2 SQIVND (reference sequence). The V end was cut by 0 bases, the J end by 3 bases, with 17 bases between.

Sequencing input: PBMCs or T cells enriched from blood (not recorded which). This receptor was obtained from a woman between 40 and 55 years old with acute COVID-19. The chain carries TRBV19 and TRBJ1-2; the D is unclear. The CDR3 here is CASSIEMVGGRHYGYTF. CDR3 nucleotide sequence: TGTGCCAGTAGTATAGAGATGGTTGGAGGACGGCACTATGGCTACACCTTC.